The entry that follows covers one T cell receptor (beta chain) sequence. These data are taken from a study of T cell responses to AZD1222 COVID-19 vaccine. Germline values: CDR1 SGHDT, CDR2 YYEEEE. The CDR3 runs to 13 residues. Deletions cut 4 bases from V and 11 bases from J, with 16 bases between. Clones were sequenced by immunoSEQ multiplex PCR, and TCRdb holds only the in-frame ones, with some missing. The table shows 100,000 to 150,000 clones, with more than 75% occurring only once. This clonotype originated in an adult who received the AZD1222 COVID-19 vaccine. The sample was peripheral blood, taken 28 days after the second AZD1222 dose. The J gene is TRBJ1-5, the V gene TRBV5-6, with D perhaps TRBD1 (5 bases). CDR3 loop: CASSTAGPSTQHF. CDR3 sequence (DNA): TGTGCCAGCAGCACTGCGGGGCCCTCTACCCAGCATTTT.